Sequencing of this T cell receptor beta chain was carried out in a study of shared clonotypes between healthy human individuals. Background on the study: Ranging from 18 to 49 in age, donors were a couple of women and a few men. Findings and limits, study-wide: Sharing of clonotypes among donors was expected to vary with sequencing depth. Four donors showed sharing of approximately 5% of naive CD4 clonotypes. A generally larger estimated richness was seen in naive subsets than in memory subsets.

Sequencing used immunoSEQ multiplex PCR; TCRdb keeps in-frame clones, though not all of them. Among 2 million to 2.5 million clones listed, approximately 95% were seen once. For this clone: Its antigen is currently unknown.

With 3 bases removed from V and 1 base from J, the gap between germline ends came to 15 bases. The CDR3 consists of 16 residues. CDR1 is SNHLY, CDR2 FYNNEI, per germline. The sequence was obtained from a man aged 18 to 29 in good health. Material for sequencing was naive CD4+ T cells sorted from blood. Subset noted: CD45RA+ positively selected. This chain links TRBV2 with TRBJ1-1; weak D call: TRBD1 (5 bases). For the CDR3, the DNA is TGTGCCAGCAGTGAGATTCAGGGTCTCAAGAACACTGAAGCTTTCTTT. As protein: CASSEIQGLKNTEAFF.